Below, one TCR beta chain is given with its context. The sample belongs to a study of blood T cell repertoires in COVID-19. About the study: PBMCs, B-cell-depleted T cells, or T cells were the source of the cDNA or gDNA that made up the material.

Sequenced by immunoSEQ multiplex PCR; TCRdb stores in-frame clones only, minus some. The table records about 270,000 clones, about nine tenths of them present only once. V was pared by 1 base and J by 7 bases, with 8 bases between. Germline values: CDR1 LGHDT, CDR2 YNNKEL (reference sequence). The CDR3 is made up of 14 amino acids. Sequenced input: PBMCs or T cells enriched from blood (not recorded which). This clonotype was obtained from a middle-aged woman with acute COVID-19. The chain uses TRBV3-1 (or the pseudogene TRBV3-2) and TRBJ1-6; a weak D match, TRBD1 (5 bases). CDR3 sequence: CASSQGGANSPLHF. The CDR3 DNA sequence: TGTGCCAGCAGCCAAGGGGGCGCGAATTCACCCCTCCACTTT.